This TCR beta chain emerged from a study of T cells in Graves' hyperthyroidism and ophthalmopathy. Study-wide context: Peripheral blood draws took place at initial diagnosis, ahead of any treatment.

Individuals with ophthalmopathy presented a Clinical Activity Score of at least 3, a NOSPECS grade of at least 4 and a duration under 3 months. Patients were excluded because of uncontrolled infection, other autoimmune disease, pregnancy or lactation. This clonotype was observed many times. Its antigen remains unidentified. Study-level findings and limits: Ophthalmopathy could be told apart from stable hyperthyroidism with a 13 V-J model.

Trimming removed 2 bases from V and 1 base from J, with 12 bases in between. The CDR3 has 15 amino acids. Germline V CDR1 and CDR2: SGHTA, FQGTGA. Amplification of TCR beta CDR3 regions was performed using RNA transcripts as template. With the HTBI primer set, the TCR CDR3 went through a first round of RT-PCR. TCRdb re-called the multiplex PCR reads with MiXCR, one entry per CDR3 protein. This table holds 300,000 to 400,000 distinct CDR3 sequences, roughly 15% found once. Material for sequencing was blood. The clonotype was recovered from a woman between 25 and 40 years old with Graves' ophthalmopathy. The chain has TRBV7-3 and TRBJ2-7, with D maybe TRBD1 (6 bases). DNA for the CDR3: TGTGCCAGCAGCTTACTTCCGGGGACATCCTACGAGCAGTACTTC. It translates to CASSLLPGTSYEQYF.